This T cell receptor (beta chain) was documented in a study of primary melanoma T cells and metastatic recurrence (dated by TCRdb to 2020 to 2022). Some background on the complete study: The cohort consisted of approximately 180 primary melanomas of stage T2 to T4, each more than 1 mm thick. Whether T-cell fraction and T-cell repertoire clonality in primary melanoma tumors predicted patient outcome was tested in the study. The T-cell fraction measured by TCR beta sequencing was compared against progression-free survival as the clinical outcome. Histopathological grading of tumor-infiltrating lymphocytes was compared with the T-cell fraction derived from sequencing.

The paper's findings and limits, for the study overall: A T-cell fraction greater than 20% appeared to be protective whatever the ulceration status, mitotic rate or nodal disease. The tumor T-cell fraction reportedly predicted progression-free survival independently of thickness, ulceration, mitotic rate and age. The authors framed an effective T-cell-mediated antitumor response in primary melanoma only as a suggestion, not a demonstrated mechanism. Progression-free survival prediction was reportedly improved more by adding T-cell fraction to tumor thickness than by adding any other histopathological variable.

Patients had primary melanoma that had been surgically resected and was considered potentially curable but at risk of metastatic recurrence. The CDR3 goes from the cysteine to the phenylalanine over 14 residues. Only the CDR3 DNA is retained, 42 bases long and in frame from the first base. CDR1 and CDR2 (SGHNT, YENEEA) derive from the germline V gene. V sheds 3 bases and J sheds 3 bases, leaving 9 bases between their ends. Libraries were constructed by the immunoSEQ multiplex PCR assay. High-throughput sequencing of the T-cell receptor beta chain was performed on primary melanoma tumor tissue. In the original analysis: TCRB CDR3 sharing between samples and the distribution of insertions and deletions were included in the repertoire analyses. A gradient-boosted model ranked how well the T-cell fraction predicted outcome compared with histopathological variables. TCRdb carries this immuneACCESS record with in-frame sequences only. Its versions omit some clonotypes, under half of them owing to an unresolved V gene in the studies checked, with the rest unexplained. The DNA gave D and trimming, while V, J and clone size come from that table. Here the sample has roughly 1,200 clones; more than 75% occur a single time. The ten largest clones represent 3.8% of the sample.

Note on this clone: Its specific antigen is unknown. Base qualities are not recorded, but no much larger clone differs from it by a single base.

The sequenced sample was melanoma tumor tissue. The receptor was isolated from a human donor with melanoma. The sequence joins TRBV11-3 to TRBJ1-5; the D gene remains uncertain. The CDR3 reads CASSLIGFNQPQHF. The nucleotides read TGTGCCAGCAGCTTGATAGGGTTCAATCAGCCCCAGCATTTT.